The clone carrying this T cell receptor (beta chain) has at least ten counts. The data derive from a study of human T cells and chemical hapten exposure. Study summary: Throughout a study of about 6 months, patients underwent weekly scalp administration of diphenylcyclopropenone doses. Per-sample variation in TCR yield stemmed mainly from small pooled library volume differences.

Time point: patch test 1, 2 weeks after DPC sensitization. Treatment reported: therapeutic diphenylcyclopropenone sensitization with weekly scalp DPC. CDR3 size: 18 residues. The germline CDR1 and CDR2 sequences are SEHNR and FQNEAQ (reference sequence). V lost 2 bases and J 0 bases, leaving 17 bases between the germline ends. Unique molecular identifiers were affixed to discrete cDNA molecules within the library. Per the study methods: Sequenced samples showed a median of 95,638 TCRs each, with counts running from roughly 23,000 to 700,000. TCRdb recomputed calls from the RACE reads with MiXCR, one row per CDR3 protein. TCRdb's processing, not the authors' own work, is the source of the V and J calls. The table includes approximately 400,000 distinct CDR3 sequences, roughly 4.8% detected once.

This sequence originates from a woman between 45 and 65 years old with alopecia areata. Some clones in this sample may be carry-over from other donors' samples. The rearrangement uses TRBV7-9 and TRBJ2-4, with D hard to call. The material sequenced was whole blood, taken in connection with sensitization to the hapten diphenylcyclopropenone (DPC). In nucleotides, the CDR3 is TGTGCCAGCAGCTTAAGGGCAGCGCTGCTCCAAGCCAAAAACATTCAGTACTTC. Translation gives CASSLRAALLQAKNIQYF.